The present T cell receptor beta chain was sequenced within a study of cytomegalovirus exposure and HLA in healthy donors (dated by TCRdb to about 2017). For context, the study as a whole: An earlier analysis of approximately 590 of the donors reported 250 to 300 Gb of sequence data and some 100 million unique TCR beta sequences from roughly 200 million T cells. HLA typing included class I and class II loci at four-digit resolution. Typing coverage varied by locus: roughly 620-630 donors for A, B, C, DRB1 and DQB1; about 520 for DQA1; over 600 for DPA1; some 470 for DPB1. To study patterns of TCR occurrence, a later analysis re-analyzed previously published TCR beta repertoires from 600 to 750 donors and added high-resolution HLA genotyping. On average, roughly 240,000 unique TCR beta nucleotide sequences were sequenced per donor among 398 genotyped donors of the cohort, with roughly 18% of those sequences being non-productive. An earlier analysis of roughly 600 of the donors used high-throughput TCR beta sequencing to judge whether each TCR beta V gene segment behaved as functional or pseudogenic. Of the 300 to 500 genotyped donors, 81% were placed in the genetic ancestry cluster associated with self-reported Caucasian donors. Donor age, sex, ethnicity and CMV serostatus were compiled together with the repertoire data. The T cell repertoires of some 670 subjects were profiled by immunosequencing and related to cytomegalovirus serostatus. Five DR-DQ haplotypes were treated as single units for association and clustering because of strong linkage in the cohort. An early release that covered about 600 HLA-typed donors contained approximately 290 gigabases of sequencing data and 70 million to 100 million unique TCR sequences. Rather than using new phenotypic data, the later analysis identified candidate immune exposures from TCR beta sequences and from how often those sequences occurred across donors. All discovery cohort repertoires had been generated on a single sequencing platform. To predict cytomegalovirus infection status, the study combined high-throughput TCR immunosequencing, statistical association of individual TCRs with disease status, and machine learning. In addition to the first cohort of 666 subjects, a separate validation cohort of 120 different subjects was used. Genome-wide SNP genotypes for about 65% of the 666 donors were used in a later genetic analysis, which treated that subset as a discovery cohort. The study aimed to test whether cataloging public T cell receptors could reveal signatures of past pathogen exposure.

Library creation used the immunoSEQ multiplex PCR assay. For the multiplex PCR, a mixture combining 60 forward primers for TCR Vbeta segments and 13 reverse primers for TCR Jbeta segments was used. The CDR3 region of rearranged TCR beta genes was amplified from genomic DNA by a multiplex PCR assay. Amplified TCR beta libraries were sequenced as 87-base-pair reads on the Illumina HiSeq System. The original methods were these. A later analysis counted about 82 million unique TCR beta chains across the 666 repertoires, and around 9.9 million of these chains were shared by at least two donors. Raw reads were error-corrected and collapsed into unique sequences with a nearest-neighbor algorithm that merged closely related sequences to remove PCR and sequencing errors. To assign V, D and J gene segments, CDR3 sequences were aligned to IMGT reference sequences. For a sequence to be retained, at least a six-nucleotide match to both a V gene segment and a J gene segment was required. Rearrangements were called productive when the CDR3 lacked stop codons and stayed in frame with V and J; all others were non-productive. CDR3 was defined by IMGT convention, running from the second conserved V-encoded cysteine to the conserved J-encoded phenylalanine. Sequences without an unambiguous match to a single V gene segment were excluded from the earlier analysis of about 600 of the donors. In an earlier analysis of a few hundred of the donors, V segments were called functional above 56.7% productive rearrangements and were called segregating when the between-donor standard deviation exceeded 5%. A statistical classification framework was developed to diagnose cytomegalovirus status using the catalog of TCR beta chain sequences. In a later analysis, TCR nucleotide sequences were compared against IMGT/GENE-DB human TR gene sequences so that V and J genes could be assigned. Using the TCRdist pipeline, a later analysis assigned CDR3 sequences along with most-parsimonious VDJ recombination scenarios. In a later analysis, each TCR beta chain was defined by its CDR3 amino acid sequence together with its V-gene family, and reads without a unique V-gene family were excluded. As a way to deal with suspected cross-contamination and a sequencing artifact, a later analysis dropped hundreds of nucleotide sequences that were highly shared and had low generation probability. In a later analysis, a clonal expansion index for each public chain was calculated from normalized within-repertoire ranks of inferred template counts. Generation probabilities in a later analysis came from a VDJ recombination model fitted to out-of-frame rearrangements, and those results were checked against IGoR. A later analysis scored TCR-TCR, TCR-HLA and TCR-CMV co-occurrence with hypergeometric tests, applying a repertoire-size bias correction to TCR pairs. False discovery rates were estimated in a later analysis by permuting HLA or CMV assignments 20 times. In a later analysis, co-occurring TCRs were grouped using DBSCAN, with TCRdist sequence similarity added in when clustering inside HLA-allele-positive subsets. Co-occurrence clustering excluded repertoires with fewer than 30,000 or more than 120,000 public chains, plus five with anomalous nucleotide sharing. What TCRdb holds here is the immuneACCESS table cut down to in-frame rearrangements. Part of the clones is not present; checked against another copy, under half of the missing clones reflect an unresolved V gene, and the others are unexplained. V, J and clone size are those of that table, while D and trimming were read from the DNA. A total of approximately 150,000 clones appear in this sample, about 80% of them only once. The ten largest clones take up around 4.4% of the sample.

General findings and caveats noted by the study authors: In both the original and validation cohorts, the classifier was reported to diagnose cytomegalovirus status with high specificity and sensitivity. A later analysis found that TCR association rates varied across HLA loci, with DRB1 alleles showing the most associated TCRs and HLA-C alleles the fewest. In an earlier analysis of roughly 560 of the donors, most TCR beta V segments were observed in productive rearrangements about 87% or about 30% of the time, broadly matching IMGT annotations. The presence/absence analyses assumed that sequencing depth was roughly uniform across donors, and that assumption may not be true. A later analysis reported that several top co-occurrence clusters appeared linked to parvovirus B19, influenza, CMV and Epstein-Barr virus. In a later analysis, most CMV-associated TCR beta chains were found to appear HLA-restricted, with HLA associations seemingly driven largely by CMV exposure. According to a later genetic analysis, donors in an Asian-associated ancestry cluster had fewer N-insertions in productive TCRs than the approximately 670-donor mean. Most TCR sequences were seen in very few donors, while some public TCRs were found in many individuals. For the cohort, immune exposure information was limited to CMV serostatus. A few of the identified cytomegalovirus-associated TCR beta chains were confirmed in vitro to be specific for cytomegalovirus antigens. Seventeen rarely observed V segments, including chromosome 9 orphons, were excluded from the earlier analysis of several hundred of the donors because counts were too low. Assigning TCR associations to individual alleles was difficult when HLA alleles, especially DR and DQ, strongly co-occurred. Compared with equally common non-associated chains, HLA-associated TCR beta chains in a later analysis were more clonally expanded and had lower generation probabilities. According to the authors, the approach could potentially be generalized to other disease states and immunological phenotypes. A further reported finding was that TCR beta sequences accurately predicted the HLA-A and HLA-B alleles for most subjects in the first cohort. Linkage disequilibrium might explain the correlated functional status among segregating V segments, but an unknown experimental factor could not be ruled out. This cohort had only TCR beta chains sequenced, and the lack of alpha or paired-chain data limited which features could be detected. A cluster of highly shared sequence variants was judged likely to represent a technical artifact of the sequencing pipeline. A total of roughly 160 TCR beta chains were listed by the study as associated with cytomegalovirus. Because HLA typing was missing for some donors at each locus, association tests included only the typed subset. In a later analysis, some 18,000 TCR beta sequences were associated with specific HLA alleles at a false discovery rate of 0.05. An association between a missense DCLRE1C variant and V-gene and J-gene trimming of TCR beta chains was found in a later genetic analysis and replicated in an independent cohort.

The cohort comprised approximately 700 healthy bone marrow donors. Cohort members were all nominally healthy when sampled, although unrecorded immune exposures were likely present. The donor was CMV seronegative and was included in the group of under 450 seronegative cohort members. Each donor provided a peripheral blood sample, and peripheral blood mononuclear cells were used for TCR beta sequencing. Genomic DNA was extracted from the blood cell samples with the Qiagen DNeasy Blood Extraction Kit. About this clone itself: There is no known antigen for this receptor. No much larger clonotype is one base removed from it; base qualities were not supplied.

The sequence came from a man aged 40-50 years in good health and CMV-seronegative. The sequenced sample consisted of PBMCs.

The base sequence is TGCGCCACCGGACAGGGGGGTGGTCAGCCCCAGCATTTT. The encoded protein is CATGQGGGQPQHF. In this chain, TRBV10-1 is recombined with TRBJ1-5; 10 bases in between match TRBD1. The CDR3 spans 13 residues, from the cysteine through the phenylalanine. Of the read, only the CDR3 DNA is kept; its 39 bases are in frame from base 1. Based on the germline V gene (reference sequence), the CDR1 and CDR2 sequences are WNHNN and SYGVQD. Germline trimming amounts to 10 bases on V and 6 bases on J, with 6 as the count of junction bases outside the gene matches.